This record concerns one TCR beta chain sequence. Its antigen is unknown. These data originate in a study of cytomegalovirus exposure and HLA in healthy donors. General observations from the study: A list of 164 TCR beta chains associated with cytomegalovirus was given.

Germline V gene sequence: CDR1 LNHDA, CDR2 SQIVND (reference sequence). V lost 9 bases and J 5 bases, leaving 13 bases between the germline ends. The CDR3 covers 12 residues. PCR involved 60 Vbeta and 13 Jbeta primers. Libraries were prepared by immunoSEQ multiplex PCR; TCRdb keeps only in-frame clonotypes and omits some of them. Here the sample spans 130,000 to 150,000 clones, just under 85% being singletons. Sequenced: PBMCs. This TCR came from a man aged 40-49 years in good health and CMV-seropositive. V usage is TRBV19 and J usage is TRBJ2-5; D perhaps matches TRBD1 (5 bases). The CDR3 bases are TGTGCCAGCGCTCAGGGTTGGGAGACCCAGTACTTC. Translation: CASAQGWETQYF.